The table lists the clone carrying this T cell receptor beta chain with a few counts. V was clipped by 10 bases and J by 1 base; unmatched bases: 12. Germline V gene sequence: CDR1 MDHEN, CDR2 SYDVKM. The CDR3 has 15 amino acids. The data are from a study of HIV-infected patients and healthy controls. TCRdb reprocessed the 5' RACE reads via MiXCR and lists one record per CDR3 protein. The table lists about 70,000 distinct CDR3 sequences, about a sixth of them singletons. The TCR originated in a human donor in good health. The specimen sequenced was CD4+ T cells from blood. This sequence joins TRBV28 and TRBJ1-1; 7 nucleotides line up with TRBD1. This chain's CDR3 is CATKTGRLGNTEAFF. CDR3 in DNA: TGTGCCACCAAGACAGGGAGGTTGGGGAACACTGAAGCTTTCTTT.